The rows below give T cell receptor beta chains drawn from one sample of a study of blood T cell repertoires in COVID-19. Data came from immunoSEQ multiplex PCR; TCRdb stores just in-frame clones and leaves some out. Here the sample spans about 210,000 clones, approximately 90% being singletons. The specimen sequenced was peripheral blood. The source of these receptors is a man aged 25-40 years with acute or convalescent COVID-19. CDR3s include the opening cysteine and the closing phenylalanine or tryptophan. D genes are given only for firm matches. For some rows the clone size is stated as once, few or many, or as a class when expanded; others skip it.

DNA: TGTGCCAGCAGTTTAGGCCAGGGGTACAATGAGCAGTTCTTC
CDR3: CASSLGQGYNEQFF
V: TRBV27
J: TRBJ2-1
D: .
size: .

DNA: TGCGCCAGCAGTGATCACTCTGGGGCCAACGTCCTGACTTTC
CDR3: CASSDHSGANVLTF
V: TRBV10-2
J: TRBJ2-6
D: .
size: once

DNA: TGTGCCAGCAGCTCAGAAGTCCTAGCGGGACGGTCCTACAATGAGCAGTTCTTC
CDR3: CASSSEVLAGRSYNEQFF
V: TRBV7-8
J: TRBJ2-1
D: TRBD2
size: .

DNA: TGCGCCAGCAGCTTCCGGACTAGCGGGAGTGATACGCAGTATTTT
CDR3: CASSFRTSGSDTQYF
V: TRBV5-1
J: TRBJ2-3
D: TRBD2
size: .

DNA: TGCGCCAGCAGCTTGGCCGGGACTAGGGCTCGAGAGCAGTACTTC
CDR3: CASSLAGTRAREQYF
V: TRBV5-1
J: TRBJ2-7
D: TRBD2
size: .

DNA: TGTGCCAGCAGCCCGAAGAGGGATCGGAATGAGCAGTTCTTC
CDR3: CASSPKRDRNEQFF
V: TRBV5-4
J: TRBJ2-1
D: .
size: once

DNA: TGCGCCAGCAGCCGCCCAGAAGCGGCTACCTACAATGAGCAGTTCTTC
CDR3: CASSRPEAATYNEQFF
V: TRBV4-1
J: TRBJ2-1
D: .
size: .

DNA: TGTGCCAGCAAAGACTGGACAGGGGGCGTTGACACCATATATTTT
CDR3: CASKDWTGGVDTIYF
V: TRBV6-5
J: TRBJ1-3
D: TRBD1
size: .

DNA: TGCGCCAGCAGCAAACAGGACAGCTATGGCTACACCTTC
CDR3: CASSKQDSYGYTF
V: TRBV5-1
J: TRBJ1-2
D: .
size: .

DNA: TGTGCCAGCAGCTCAGGACAGCTCACCGGGGAGCTGTTTTTT
CDR3: CASSSGQLTGELFF
V: TRBV27
J: TRBJ2-2
D: .
size: .

DNA: TGTGCCTGGAGTGCCATCAGGGGCGAGACCCAGTACTTC
CDR3: CAWSAIRGETQYF
V: TRBV30
J: TRBJ2-5
D: .
size: .

DNA: TGTGCCAGCAGCCAATCGTGGGACAGTAATCAGCCCCAGCATTTT
CDR3: CASSQSWDSNQPQHF
V: TRBV16
J: TRBJ1-5
D: TRBD1
size: .

DNA: TGTGCCAGCAGCCGAGACAGGGGGCGAGACGAGCAGTACTTC
CDR3: CASSRDRGRDEQYF
V: TRBV5-4
J: TRBJ2-7
D: TRBD1
size: .

DNA: TGTGCCAGCAGCACAAACAGGGTTATGGGAGCAGGAAACACCATATATTTT
CDR3: CASSTNRVMGAGNTIYF
V: TRBV7-2
J: TRBJ1-3
D: .
size: .

DNA: TGTGCCAGCAGCGTAGGTCGGCTAGCTGCAATCTACGAGCAGTACTTC
CDR3: CASSVGRLAAIYEQYF
V: TRBV9
J: TRBJ2-7
D: .
size: .

DNA: TGTGCCAGCAGTTTATTCTCGCGAGCGGGAGGGTCCTACGAGCAGTACTTC
CDR3: CASSLFSRAGGSYEQYF
V: TRBV27
J: TRBJ2-7
D: TRBD2
size: .

DNA: TGTGCCAGTTTACCTCGGGAGTACAATGAGCAGTTCTTC
CDR3: CASLPREYNEQFF
V: TRBV21-1
J: TRBJ2-1
D: .
size: .

DNA: TGTGCCAGCAGACAGACAGGGATGAACACTGAAGCTTTCTTT
CDR3: CASRQTGMNTEAFF
V: TRBV6-5
J: TRBJ1-1
D: TRBD1
size: .

DNA: TGTGCCAGCAGCTCAACTAGCGGGACCGGGGAGCTGTTTTTT
CDR3: CASSSTSGTGELFF
V: TRBV11-3
J: TRBJ2-2
D: TRBD2
size: once

DNA: TGTGCTAGTGGGCCGGACAGCATTACCGGGGAGCTGTTTTTT
CDR3: CASGPDSITGELFF
V: TRBV12-5
J: TRBJ2-2
D: .
size: .

DNA: TGTGCCAGCAGCTCCGGGACAGGGGCCTACAATGAGCAGTTCTTC
CDR3: CASSSGTGAYNEQFF
V: TRBV11-3
J: TRBJ2-1
D: TRBD1
size: .

DNA: TGTGCCAGCTCAGCAGACAGGAGTAACTACACCTTC
CDR3: CASSADRSNYTF
V: TRBV18
J: TRBJ1-2
D: .
size: .

DNA: TGTGCCAGTAGTATAGAATACAGGGCCAGGAATCAGCCCCAGCATTTT
CDR3: CASSIEYRARNQPQHF
V: TRBV19
J: TRBJ1-5
D: .
size: .

DNA: TGTGCCAGCAGCCCCACAGGGATTCCCGGGGAGCTGTTTTTT
CDR3: CASSPTGIPGELFF
V: TRBV11-3
J: TRBJ2-2
D: .
size: .

DNA: TGTGCCAGCTCACCCCCTGGACAATCGAGCAGAACCTCCTACGAGCAGTACTTC
CDR3: CASSPPGQSSRTSYEQYF
V: TRBV18
J: TRBJ2-7
D: .
size: .

DNA: TGCGCCAGCAGCCAAGGACAGGCGCAAACCTACGAGCAGTACTTC
CDR3: CASSQGQAQTYEQYF
V: TRBV4-1
J: TRBJ2-7
D: .
size: .

DNA: TGTGCCAGCAGTGTATCCTCCGGGAGCTCTGGAAACACCATATATTTT
CDR3: CASSVSSGSSGNTIYF
V: TRBV6-1
J: TRBJ1-3
D: .
size: .

DNA: TGTGCCAGCAGTGACTCTGGGACAGGGAGTAATTCACCCCTCCACTTT
CDR3: CASSDSGTGSNSPLHF
V: TRBV6-6
J: TRBJ1-6
D: TRBD1
size: .

DNA: TGCAGCCCGTTTTTTCTAAGGAACACTGAAGCTTTCTTT
CDR3: CSPFFLRNTEAFF
V: TRBV29-1
J: TRBJ1-1
D: .
size: .

DNA: TGTGCCAGCATGGAGTTCGAGCAGTACTTC
CDR3: CASMEFEQYF
V: TRBV6-5
J: TRBJ2-7
D: .
size: .

DNA: TGTGCCAGCAGCGTAGGCGGCAGTCAGGAGACCCAGTACTTC
CDR3: CASSVGGSQETQYF
V: TRBV9
J: TRBJ2-5
D: .
size: .

DNA: TGTGCCAGTTTCAAATATGACAGGGGGCCCGGGGGCTACACCTTC
CDR3: CASFKYDRGPGGYTF
V: TRBV6-5
J: TRBJ1-2
D: TRBD1
size: .

DNA: TGTGCCAGCAGCGAGGGGGTAGGAAACAATGAGCAGTTCTTC
CDR3: CASSEGVGNNEQFF
V: TRBV9
J: TRBJ2-1
D: .
size: .

DNA: TGTGCCACTGGGGGGGCGCGTAAGTACACTGAAGCTTTCTTT
CDR3: CATGGARKYTEAFF
V: TRBV28
J: TRBJ1-1
D: .
size: .

DNA: TGTGCCAGCAGTTATAGGAACACTGAAGCTTTCTTT
CDR3: CASSYRNTEAFF
V: TRBV25-1
J: TRBJ1-1
D: .
size: .

DNA: TGTGCCAGCAGCTTGTTACAGGGGGTGCCCTCCTACGAGCAGTACTTC
CDR3: CASSLLQGVPSYEQYF
V: TRBV7-9
J: TRBJ2-7
D: TRBD1
size: .

DNA: TGTGCCAGCAGCCGTGATTACGGCGCGGGGGGCTACGAGCAGTACTTC
CDR3: CASSRDYGAGGYEQYF
V: TRBV11-2
J: TRBJ2-7
D: TRBD2
size: .

DNA: TGTGCCAGCGCGACTACGGGCTCTGGAAACACCATATATTTT
CDR3: CASATTGSGNTIYF
V: TRBV6-5
J: TRBJ1-3
D: .
size: .

DNA: TGCGCCAGCAGCTTGTCTGGGACAGAGAACTATGGCTACACCTTC
CDR3: CASSLSGTENYGYTF
V: TRBV5-1
J: TRBJ1-2
D: TRBD1
size: .

DNA: TGTGCCAGCAGCTTCGACAGTGAGGTCTACGAGCAGTACTTC
CDR3: CASSFDSEVYEQYF
V: TRBV25-1
J: TRBJ2-7
D: .
size: .

DNA: TGTGCCAGCAGTTTATGGCTGGGAGGCGCTGAAGCTTTCTTT
CDR3: CASSLWLGGAEAFF
V: TRBV28
J: TRBJ1-1
D: .
size: .

DNA: TGTGCCAGCAGCGCAGGCACTCAGAACACCGGGGAGCTGTTTTTT
CDR3: CASSAGTQNTGELFF
V: TRBV9
J: TRBJ2-2
D: .
size: once

DNA: TGCGCCAGCAGCCGGAGGGGGAACACTGAAGCTTTCTTT
CDR3: CASSRRGNTEAFF
V: TRBV5-1
J: TRBJ1-1
D: .
size: .

DNA: TGCGCCAGCAGCGGGCCGACAGGGCCCTCCGGGGAGCTGTTTTTT
CDR3: CASSGPTGPSGELFF
V: TRBV5-1
J: TRBJ2-2
D: TRBD1
size: .

DNA: TGCGCCAGCAGCACCGGACAGACCCCCTCGGAGACCCAGTACTTC
CDR3: CASSTGQTPSETQYF
V: TRBV5-1
J: TRBJ2-5
D: .
size: .

DNA: TGTGCCAGCAGTCTCAAGTCTAGCGGGGGGACTTCCGGGGAGCTGTTTTTT
CDR3: CASSLKSSGGTSGELFF
V: TRBV2
J: TRBJ2-2
D: TRBD2
size: .

DNA: TGTGCCAGCAGCCAAGCAGGGATTGAGCAGTTCTTC
CDR3: CASSQAGIEQFF
V: TRBV3-1/TRBV3-2
J: TRBJ2-1
D: .
size: .

DNA: TGTGCCAGCAGCCCTGCGAGTTGGTCCTACGAGCAGTACTTC
CDR3: CASSPASWSYEQYF
V: TRBV11-2
J: TRBJ2-7
D: .
size: .

DNA: TGTGCCAGCAGCTTGGGTGGATCGGGAGTTCGCTATGGCTACACCTTC
CDR3: CASSLGGSGVRYGYTF
V: TRBV5-5
J: TRBJ1-2
D: .
size: .